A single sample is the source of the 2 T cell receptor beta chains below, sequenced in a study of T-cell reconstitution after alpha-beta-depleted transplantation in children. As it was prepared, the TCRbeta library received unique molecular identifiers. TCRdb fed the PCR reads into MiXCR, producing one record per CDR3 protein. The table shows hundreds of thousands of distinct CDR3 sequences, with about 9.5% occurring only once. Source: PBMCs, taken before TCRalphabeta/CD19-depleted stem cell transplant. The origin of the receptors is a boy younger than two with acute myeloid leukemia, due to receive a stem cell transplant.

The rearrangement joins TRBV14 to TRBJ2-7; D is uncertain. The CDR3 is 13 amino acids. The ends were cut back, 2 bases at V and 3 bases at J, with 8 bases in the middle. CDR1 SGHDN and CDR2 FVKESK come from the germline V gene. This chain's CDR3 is CASSQYYSYEQYF. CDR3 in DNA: TGTGCCAGCAGCCAATACTACAGCTACGAGCAGTACTTC.

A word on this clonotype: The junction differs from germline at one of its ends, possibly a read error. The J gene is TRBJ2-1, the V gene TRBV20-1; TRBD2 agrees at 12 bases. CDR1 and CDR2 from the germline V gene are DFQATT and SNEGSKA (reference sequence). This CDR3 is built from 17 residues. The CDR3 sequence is CCARLALLAGGYNEQFF. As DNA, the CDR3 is TGCTGTGCTAGACTGGCTCTACTAGCGGGGGGTTACAATGAGCAGTTCTTC.